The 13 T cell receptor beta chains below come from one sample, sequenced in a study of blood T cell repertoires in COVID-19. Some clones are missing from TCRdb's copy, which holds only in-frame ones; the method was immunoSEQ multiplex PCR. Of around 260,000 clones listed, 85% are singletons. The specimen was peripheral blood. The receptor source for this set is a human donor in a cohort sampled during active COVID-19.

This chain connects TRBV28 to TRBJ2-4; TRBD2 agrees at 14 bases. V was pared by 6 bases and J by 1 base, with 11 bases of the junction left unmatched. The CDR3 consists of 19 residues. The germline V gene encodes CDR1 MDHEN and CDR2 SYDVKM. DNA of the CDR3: TGTGCCAGCAGGGAAGGGACTAGCGGGAGTCCCTTTGCCAAAAACATTCAGTACTTC. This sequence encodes CASREGTSGSPFAKNIQYF.

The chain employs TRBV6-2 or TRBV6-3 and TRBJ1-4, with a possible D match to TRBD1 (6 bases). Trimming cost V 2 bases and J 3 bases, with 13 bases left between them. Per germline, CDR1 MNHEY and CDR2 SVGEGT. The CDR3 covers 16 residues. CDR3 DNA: TGTGCCAGCAGTTACACAGGGAATTCGGCTAATGAAAAACTGTTTTTT. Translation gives CASSYTGNSANEKLFF.

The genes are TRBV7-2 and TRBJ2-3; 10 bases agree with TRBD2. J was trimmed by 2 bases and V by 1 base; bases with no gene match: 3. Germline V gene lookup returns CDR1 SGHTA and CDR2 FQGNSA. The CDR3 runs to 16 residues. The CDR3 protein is CASSLVGTSVTDTQYF. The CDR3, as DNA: TGTGCCAGCAGCTTAGTTGGGACTAGCGTCACAGATACGCAGTATTTT.

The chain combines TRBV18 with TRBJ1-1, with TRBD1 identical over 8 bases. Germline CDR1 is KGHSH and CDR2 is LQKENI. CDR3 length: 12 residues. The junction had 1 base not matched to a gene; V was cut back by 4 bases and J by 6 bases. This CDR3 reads CASSLTGAEAFF. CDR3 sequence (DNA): TGTGCCAGCTCACTGACAGGGGCTGAAGCTTTCTTT. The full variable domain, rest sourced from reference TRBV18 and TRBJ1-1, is NAGVMQNPRHLVRRRGQEARLRCSPMKGHSHVYWYRQLPEEGLKFMVYLQKENIIDESGMPKERFSAEFPKEGPSILRIQQVVRGDSAAYFCASSLTGAEAFFGQGTRLTVV.

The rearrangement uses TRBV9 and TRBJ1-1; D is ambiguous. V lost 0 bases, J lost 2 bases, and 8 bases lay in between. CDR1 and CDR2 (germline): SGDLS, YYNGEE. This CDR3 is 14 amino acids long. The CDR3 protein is CASSVVPGNTEAFF. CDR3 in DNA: TGTGCCAGCAGCGTAGTTCCGGGTAACACTGAAGCTTTCTTT.

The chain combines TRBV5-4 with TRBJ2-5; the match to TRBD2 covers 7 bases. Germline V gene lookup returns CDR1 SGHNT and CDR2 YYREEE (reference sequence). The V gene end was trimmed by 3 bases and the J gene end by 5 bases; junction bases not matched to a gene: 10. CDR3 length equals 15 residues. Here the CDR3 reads CASSSRAGEVETQYF. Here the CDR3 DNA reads TGTGCCAGCAGCTCGAGGGCGGGAGAGGTGGAGACCCAGTACTTC.

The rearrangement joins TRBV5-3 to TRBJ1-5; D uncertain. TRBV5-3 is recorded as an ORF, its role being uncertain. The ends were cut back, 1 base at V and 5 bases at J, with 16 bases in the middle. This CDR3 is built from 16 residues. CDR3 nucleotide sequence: TGTGCCAGAAGCTTGTTGTATGTCAGGAAGGATCAGCCCCAGCATTTT. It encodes CARSLLYVRKDQPQHF.

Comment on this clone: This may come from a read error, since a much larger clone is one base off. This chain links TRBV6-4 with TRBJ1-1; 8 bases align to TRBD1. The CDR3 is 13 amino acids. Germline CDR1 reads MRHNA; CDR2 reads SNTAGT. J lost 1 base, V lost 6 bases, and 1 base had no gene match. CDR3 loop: CASRQGENTEAFF. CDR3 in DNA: TGTGCCAGCAGACAGGGGGAGAACACTGAAGCTTTCTTT.

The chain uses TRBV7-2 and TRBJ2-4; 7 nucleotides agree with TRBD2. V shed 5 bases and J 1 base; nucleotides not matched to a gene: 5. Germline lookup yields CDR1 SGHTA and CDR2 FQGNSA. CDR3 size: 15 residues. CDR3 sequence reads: CASSPGGGAKNIQYF. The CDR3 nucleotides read TGTGCCAGCAGCCCGGGAGGAGGTGCCAAAAACATTCAGTACTTC.

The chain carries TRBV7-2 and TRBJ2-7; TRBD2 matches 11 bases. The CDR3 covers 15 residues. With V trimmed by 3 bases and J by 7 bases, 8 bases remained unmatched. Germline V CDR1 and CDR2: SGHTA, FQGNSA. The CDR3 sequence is CASSFELAGAREQYF. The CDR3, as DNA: TGTGCCAGCAGCTTTGAACTAGCGGGAGCGCGGGAGCAGTACTTC.

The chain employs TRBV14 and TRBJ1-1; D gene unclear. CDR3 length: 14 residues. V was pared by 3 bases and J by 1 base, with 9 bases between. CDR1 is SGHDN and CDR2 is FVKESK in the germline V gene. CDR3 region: CASSQYAGNTEAFF. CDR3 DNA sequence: TGTGCCAGCAGCCAGTATGCAGGGAACACTGAAGCTTTCTTT.

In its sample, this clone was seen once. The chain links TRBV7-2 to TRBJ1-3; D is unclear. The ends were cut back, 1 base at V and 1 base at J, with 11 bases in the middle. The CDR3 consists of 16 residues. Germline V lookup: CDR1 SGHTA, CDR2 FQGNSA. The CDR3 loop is CASSLGIGGSGNTIYF. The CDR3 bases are TGTGCCAGCAGCTTAGGGATTGGAGGATCTGGAAACACCATATATTTT.

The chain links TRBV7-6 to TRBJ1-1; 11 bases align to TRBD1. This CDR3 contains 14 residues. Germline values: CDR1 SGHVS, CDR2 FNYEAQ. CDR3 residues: CAVGQGAFRTEAFF. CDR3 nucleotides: TGTGCTGTCGGACAGGGGGCGTTTCGGACTGAAGCTTTCTTT.